This TCR beta chain derives from a study of neoadjuvant nivolumab and ipilimumab in lung cancer. On this clone itself: The antigen is unknown.

Some clones are missing from TCRdb's copy, which holds only in-frame ones; the method was immunoSEQ multiplex PCR. The table has 8,500 to 10,000 clones, 75% to 80% seen once; the top ten hold 6.5% to 8.5%. Study-wide points: Pathologic regression was not significantly tied to TCR clonality. Only two of four nivolumab-treated tumors gained richness and clonality by surgery.

This receptor was identified in an adult with non-small cell lung cancer. Some clones in this sample may be carry-over from other donors' samples. The input for sequencing was tumor tissue, taken after neoadjuvant nivolumab, alone or with ipilimumab, at or shortly before surgery.

The CDR3 nucleotides are TGTGCCAGCAGTTTCCGCCGGACAGTACGATCGAACACTGAAGCTTTCTTT. This sequence encodes CASSFRRTVRSNTEAFF. The J gene is TRBJ1-1, the V gene TRBV27; possible D gene TRBD1, 6 bases. Deletions cut 3 bases from V and 1 base from J, with 18 bases between. The CDR3 contains 17 residues. The germline CDR1 and CDR2 sequences are MNHEY and SMNVEV (reference sequence).